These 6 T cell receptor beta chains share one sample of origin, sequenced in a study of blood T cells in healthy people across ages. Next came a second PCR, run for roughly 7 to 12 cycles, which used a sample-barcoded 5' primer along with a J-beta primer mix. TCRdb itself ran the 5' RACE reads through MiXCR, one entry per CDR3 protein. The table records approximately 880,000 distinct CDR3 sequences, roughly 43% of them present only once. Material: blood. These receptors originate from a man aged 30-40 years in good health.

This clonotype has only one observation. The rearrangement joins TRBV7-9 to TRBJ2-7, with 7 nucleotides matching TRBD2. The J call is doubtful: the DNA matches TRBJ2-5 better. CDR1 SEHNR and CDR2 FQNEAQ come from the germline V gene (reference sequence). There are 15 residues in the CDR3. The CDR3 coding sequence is TGTGCCAGCAGCTTAGAATCGGGAGGCGGGAAGACCCAGTACTTC. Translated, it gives CASSLESGGGKTQYF.

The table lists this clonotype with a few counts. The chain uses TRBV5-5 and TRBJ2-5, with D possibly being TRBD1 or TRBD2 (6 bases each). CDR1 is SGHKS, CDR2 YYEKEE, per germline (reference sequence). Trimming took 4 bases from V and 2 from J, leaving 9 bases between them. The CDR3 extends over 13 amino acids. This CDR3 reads CASSTGAQETQYF. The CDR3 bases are TGTGCCAGCAGCACGGGGGCTCAAGAGACCCAGTACTTC.

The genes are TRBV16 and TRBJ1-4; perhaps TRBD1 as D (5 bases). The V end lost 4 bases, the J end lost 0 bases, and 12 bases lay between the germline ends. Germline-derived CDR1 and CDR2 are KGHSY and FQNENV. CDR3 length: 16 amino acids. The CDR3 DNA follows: TGTGCCAGCAGCCGGGGCAGCCCCTCAACTAATGAAAAACTGTTTTTT. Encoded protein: CASSRGSPSTNEKLFF.

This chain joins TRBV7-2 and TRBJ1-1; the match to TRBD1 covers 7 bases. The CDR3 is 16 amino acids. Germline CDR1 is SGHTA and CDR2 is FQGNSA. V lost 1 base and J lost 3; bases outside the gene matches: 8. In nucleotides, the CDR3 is TGTGCCAGCAGCTTAGATTATAGGGGGCGCGACACTGAAGCTTTCTTT. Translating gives CASSLDYRGRDTEAFF. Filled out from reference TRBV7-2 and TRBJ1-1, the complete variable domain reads GAGVSQSPSNKVTEKGKDVELRCDPISGHTALYWYRQSLGQGLEFLIYFQGNSAPDKSGLPSDRFSAERTGGSVSTLTIQRTQQEDSAVYLCASSLDYRGRDTEAFFGQGTRLTVV.

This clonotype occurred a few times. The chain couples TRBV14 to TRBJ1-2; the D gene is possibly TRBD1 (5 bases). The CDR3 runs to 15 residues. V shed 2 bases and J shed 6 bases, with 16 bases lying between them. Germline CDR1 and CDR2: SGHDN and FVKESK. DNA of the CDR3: TGTGCCAGCAGCCAATATAATTTGGGGGAGGATGGCTACACCTTC. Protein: CASSQYNLGEDGYTF.

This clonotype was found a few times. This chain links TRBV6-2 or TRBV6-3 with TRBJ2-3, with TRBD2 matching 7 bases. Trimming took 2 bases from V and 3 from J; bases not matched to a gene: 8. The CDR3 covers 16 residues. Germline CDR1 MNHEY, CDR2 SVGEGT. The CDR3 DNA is TGTGCCAGCAGTTACGGTGCGGGGGAAGGGACAGATACGCAGTATTTT. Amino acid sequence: CASSYGAGEGTDTQYF.